This T cell receptor beta chain was sequenced for a study of blood T cell repertoires in COVID-19. Study background: COVID-19 samples collected from the United States, Italy and Spain covered acute and convalescent phases. PBMCs, B-cell-depleted T cells, or T cells were the source of the cDNA or gDNA that made up the material.

The CDR3 is 11 residues long. With 6 bases removed from V and 6 bases from J, the gap between germline ends came to 11 bases. Germline V gene sequence: CDR1 DFQATT, CDR2 SNEGSKA (reference sequence). Clones were sequenced by immunoSEQ multiplex PCR, and TCRdb holds only the in-frame ones, with some missing. The table shows more than 15,000 clones, with 75% to 95% occurring only once. This clone was seen a handful of times. This rearrangement joins TRBV20-1 to TRBJ1-2; tentatively, D is TRBD1 (6 bases). This receptor was obtained from a human donor in a cohort sampled during active COVID-19. The sequencing sample was made of peripheral blood. The CDR3 is CSAWGGHGYTF. CDR3 bases: TGCAGTGCGTGGGGGGGCCATGGCTACACCTTC.